Following are 7 T cell receptor beta chains from one sample sequenced in a study of shared clonotypes between healthy human individuals. Generated by immunoSEQ multiplex PCR, the TCRdb table keeps only in-frame clones and is missing some. The table records about 2.3 million clones, 85% to 95% of them present only once. The sample was naive CD4+ T cells from PBMCs. The subset: CD45RA+ positively selected. These TCRs come from a man between 18 and 35 years old in good health. Some clones in this sample may be carry-over from other donors' samples.

The rearrangement joins TRBV6-1 to TRBJ1-2, with 10 positions matching TRBD1. The CDR3 consists of 15 residues. Germline values: CDR1 MNHNS, CDR2 SASEGT. The J segment lost 4 bases and the V segment lost 2 bases, leaving 4 bases of the junction unmatched. The CDR3 protein is CASSELRTGGYGYTF. The CDR3 DNA follows: TGTGCCAGCAGTGAACTTCGGACAGGGGGCTATGGCTACACCTTC.

CDR3 in DNA: TGTGCCAGCAGGGAACGCCCAGATTCACCCCTCCACTTT. Protein sequence: CASRERPDSPLHF. The rearrangement uses TRBV28 and TRBJ1-6; no clear D gene. The V gene's germline CDR1 is MDHEN and CDR2 SYDVKM. The V end lost 6 bases, the J end lost 8 bases, and 11 bases lay between the germline ends. The CDR3 consists of 13 residues.

The V call is TRBV11-3, the J call TRBJ2-6, with D perhaps TRBD1 (6 bases). The germline CDR1 and CDR2 sequences are SGHNT and YENEEA. CDR3 length: 15 residues. V gave up 5 bases and J gave up 2 bases, with 10 bases separating them. CDR3 in amino acids: CASSPGVAGANVLTF. CDR3 in DNA: TGTGCCAGCAGCCCAGGGGTGGCTGGGGCCAACGTCCTGACTTTC.

The chain combines TRBV30 with TRBJ1-1; D is undetermined. The ends were cut back, 3 bases at V and 4 bases at J, with 12 bases in the middle. The CDR3 covers 13 residues. Germline CDR1 reads GTSNPN; CDR2 reads SVGIG (reference sequence). The CDR3 reads CAWRGYSGTEAFF. As DNA, the CDR3 is TGTGCCTGGAGGGGGTACTCGGGCACTGAAGCTTTCTTT.

This clone was seen only a few times. This chain uses TRBV28 with TRBJ1-1, with D possibly being TRBD1 (6 bases). The CDR3 spans 15 residues. CDR1 MDHEN and CDR2 SYDVKM come from the germline V gene. Deletions cut 7 bases from V and 3 bases from J, with 18 bases between. The CDR3 spells CASIPSPGADTEAFF. The CDR3 DNA is TGTGCCAGCATCCCTTCCCCAGGGGCGGACACTGAAGCTTTCTTT.

The J gene is TRBJ1-3, the V gene TRBV7-8; tentatively, D is TRBD1 (6 bases). Germline lookup yields CDR1 SGHVS and CDR2 FQNEAQ. The CDR3 has 15 amino acids. The V gene lost 3 bases and the J gene lost 4 bases, with 13 bases spanning the gap. The CDR3 sequence is CASSFQRTAGNTIYF. The DNA of the CDR3 is TGTGCCAGCAGCTTCCAAAGGACAGCCGGAAACACCATATATTTT. Supplemented by reference TRBV7-8 and TRBJ1-3, the full variable domain reads GAGVSQSPRYKVAKRGQDVALRCDPISGHVSLFWYQQALGQGPEFLTYFQNEAQLDKSGLPSDRFFAERPEGSVSTLKIQRTQQEDSAVYLCASSFQRTAGNTIYFGEGSWLTVV.

The CDR3 nucleotides read TGTGCCAGCAGCTACGGACTAGCGGCCTACAATGAGCAGTTCTTC. This translates into CASSYGLAAYNEQFF. The genes are TRBV9 and TRBJ2-1; 10 bases are a match to TRBD2. Germline V gives CDR1 SGDLS, CDR2 YYNGEE. J lost 2 bases, V lost 4 bases, and 3 bases had no gene match. The CDR3 loop spans 15 amino acids. The full variable domain, its missing parts supplied by reference TRBV9 and TRBJ2-1, is DSGVTQTPKHLITATGQRVTLRCSPRSGDLSVYWYQQSLDQGLQFLIQYYNGEERAKGNILERFSAQQFPDLHSELNLSSLELGDSALYFCASSYGLAAYNEQFFGPGTRLTVL.